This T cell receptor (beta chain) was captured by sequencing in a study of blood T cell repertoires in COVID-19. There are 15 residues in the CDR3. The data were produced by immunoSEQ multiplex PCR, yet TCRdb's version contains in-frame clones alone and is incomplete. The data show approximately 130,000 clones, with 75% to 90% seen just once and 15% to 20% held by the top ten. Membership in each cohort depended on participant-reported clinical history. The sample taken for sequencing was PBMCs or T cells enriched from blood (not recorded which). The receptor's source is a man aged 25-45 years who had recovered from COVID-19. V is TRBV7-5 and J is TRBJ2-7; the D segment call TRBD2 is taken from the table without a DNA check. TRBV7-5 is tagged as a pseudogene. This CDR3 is CVRSFTGIFSYEQYF. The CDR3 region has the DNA TGTGTCAGAAGCTTTACCGGGATCTTCTCCTACGAGCAGTACTTC.